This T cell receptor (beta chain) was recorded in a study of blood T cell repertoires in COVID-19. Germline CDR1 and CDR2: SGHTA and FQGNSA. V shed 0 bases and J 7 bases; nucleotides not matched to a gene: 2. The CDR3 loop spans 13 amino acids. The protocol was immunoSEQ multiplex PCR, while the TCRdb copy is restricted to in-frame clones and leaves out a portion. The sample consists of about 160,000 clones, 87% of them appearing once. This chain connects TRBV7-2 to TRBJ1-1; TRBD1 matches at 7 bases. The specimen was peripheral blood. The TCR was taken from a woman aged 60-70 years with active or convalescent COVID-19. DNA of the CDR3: TGTGCCAGCAGCTTAGCGTGGGACAGTGAAGCTTTCTTT. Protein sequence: CASSLAWDSEAFF.